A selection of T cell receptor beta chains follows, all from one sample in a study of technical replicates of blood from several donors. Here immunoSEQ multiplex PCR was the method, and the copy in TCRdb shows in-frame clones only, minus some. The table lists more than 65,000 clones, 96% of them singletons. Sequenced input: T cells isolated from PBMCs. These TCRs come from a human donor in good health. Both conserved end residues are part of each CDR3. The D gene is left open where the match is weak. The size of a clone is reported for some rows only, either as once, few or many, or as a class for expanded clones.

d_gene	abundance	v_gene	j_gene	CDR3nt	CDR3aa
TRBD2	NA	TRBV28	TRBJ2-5	TGTGCCAGCCGGGGACTAGGGGAAGAGACCCAGTACTTC	CASRGLGEETQYF
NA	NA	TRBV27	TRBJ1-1	TGTGCCAGCAGTCTACAGGGGAACACTGAAGCTTTCTTT	CASSLQGNTEAFF
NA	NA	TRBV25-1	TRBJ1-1	TGTGCCAGCATGGGAGGGGAAGCTTTCTTT	CASMGGEAFF
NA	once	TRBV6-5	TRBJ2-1	TGTGCCAGCAGTTCCGGACTCTCCTACAATGAGCAGTTCTTC	CASSSGLSYNEQFF
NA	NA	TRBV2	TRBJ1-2	TGTGCCAGCAGCAGGGACATCTATGGCTACACCTTC	CASSRDIYGYTF
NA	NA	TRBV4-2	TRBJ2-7	TGTGCCAGCAGCCAAGGAGGAGTTGAGAGCTCCTACGAGCAGTACTTC	CASSQGGVESSYEQYF
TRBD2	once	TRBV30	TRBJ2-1	TGTGCCTGGACCCGGCAGCGGGAGATTGGTGAGCAGTTCTTC	CAWTRQREIGEQFF
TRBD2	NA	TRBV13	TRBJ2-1	TGTGCCAGCAGCTTAGGCCCGTCGACTAGCGGAGAGCAGTTCTTC	CASSLGPSTSGEQFF
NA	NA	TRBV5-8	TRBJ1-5	TGTGCCAGCAGCTTGGCCCTCAGTCGTCAGCCCCAGCATTTT	CASSLALSRQPQHF
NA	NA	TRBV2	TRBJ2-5	TGTGCCAGCAAAAGGACACCAGAGACCCAGTACTTC	CASKRTPETQYF
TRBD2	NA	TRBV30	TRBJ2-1	TGTGCCTGGAGGGGGGGACTAGCGGGAAATGAGCAGTTCTTC	CAWRGGLAGNEQFF
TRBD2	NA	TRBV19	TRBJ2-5	TGTGCCAGTAGTTTGTCGGCGGGAGTAGCAGAGACCCAGTACTTC	CASSLSAGVAETQYF
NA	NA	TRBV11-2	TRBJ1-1	TGTGCCAGCAGCTTAGATGGGTGGGGGCCTAACACTGAAGCTTTCTTT	CASSLDGWGPNTEAFF
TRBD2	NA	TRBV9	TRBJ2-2	TGTGCCAGCAGCCCCGGGGGGGACACCGGGGAGCTGTTTTTT	CASSPGGDTGELFF
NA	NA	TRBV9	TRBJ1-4	TGTGCCAGCAGCGTTGAGCCTAATGAAAAACTGTTTTTT	CASSVEPNEKLFF
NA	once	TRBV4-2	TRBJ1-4	TGTGCCAGCAGCCAAGATTCCAGGGAGGTTAATGAAAAACTGTTTTTT	CASSQDSREVNEKLFF
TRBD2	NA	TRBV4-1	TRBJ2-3	TGCGCCAGCGCCTCATTAGCGGGAGCGGTGGGAGATACGCAGTATTTT	CASASLAGAVGDTQYF
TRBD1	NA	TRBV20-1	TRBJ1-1	TGCAGTGCCTGGGACAGGACTGAGGCTTTCTTT	CSAWDRTEAFF
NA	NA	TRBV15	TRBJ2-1	TGTGCCACCAGCAGAGATCCCCGGGCTAGCCCCTCGGATGAGCAGTTCTTC	CATSRDPRASPSDEQFF
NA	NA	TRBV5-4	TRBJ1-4	TGTGCCAGCAGCACCTACGGGACTGCTAATGAAAAACTGTTTTTT	CASSTYGTANEKLFF
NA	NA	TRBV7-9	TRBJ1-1	TGTGCCAGCAGCTTAGGAGATGTAGACACTGAAGCTTTCTTT	CASSLGDVDTEAFF